The next 12 T cell receptor beta chains were all read from a single sample in a study of T cell clonality in common variable immunodeficiency. Findings and caveats of the study: Common variable immunodeficiency TCR beta sequences reportedly had fewer deletions and N-nucleotide insertions.

Profiling relied on immunoSEQ multiplex PCR, and the TCRdb table lists in-frame clones only, not all of them. The sample presents 4,000 to 6,500 clones, none singletons. These TCRs are of unknown antigen specificity. What was sequenced was peripheral blood mononuclear cells. The source of these receptors is a human donor with common variable immunodeficiency.

Remarks on this clone: The read terminates 3 residues before the CDR3 end, so the remaining end is supplied by the germline J gene. The chain joins TRBV7-9 to TRBJ2-5, with 10 bases that match TRBD1. This CDR3 has 14 residues. J was trimmed by 5 bases and V by 5 bases; bases with no gene match: 5. Germline V gives CDR1 SEHNR, CDR2 FQNEAQ (reference sequence). CDR3 residues: CASSQGTGVETQYF. The CDR3 DNA, read in part, is TGTGCCAGCAGCCAGGGGACAGGGGTGGAGACC.

This clone was counted a few times. Read sequence stops 3 residues before the CDR3 end, and the germline J gene provides the missing end. This chain joins TRBV7-2 and TRBJ2-1; 8 bases fit TRBD2. This CDR3 has 15 residues. CDR1 is SGHTA, CDR2 FQGNSA, per germline. With V trimmed by 3 bases and J by 5 bases, 6 bases remained unmatched. The covered CDR3 bases are TGTGCCAGCAGCTTGGAGCGGGGGTCCAACAATGAG. It yields the protein CASSLERGSNNE. The entire CDR3 protein is CASSLERGSNNEQFF.

This clone is judged medium-sized. The CDR3 end is not reached by the read, which stops 3 residues before it; the germline J gene fills it in. The chain joins TRBV12-3 or TRBV12-4 to TRBJ2-7; 8 bases map to TRBD1. J lost 3 bases, V lost 4 bases, and 11 bases had no gene match. This CDR3 is 16 amino acids long. The sequenced CDR3 bases are TGTGCCAGCAGTTCCGCCCGTTCAGGGGGCGTCTACGAG. As protein: CASSSARSGGVYE. From start to end, the CDR3 is CASSSARSGGVYEQYF.

This clone was seen a handful of times. The read ends 3 residues before the CDR3 terminus; that terminus is restored from the germline J gene. The chain couples TRBV2 to TRBJ2-7; D ambiguous. Germline V lookup: CDR1 SNHLY, CDR2 FYNNEI. CDR3 length: 11 residues. Deletions cut 11 bases from V and 3 bases from J, with 11 bases between. CDR3 protein: CAASSLYEQYF. The CDR3 DNA, read in part, is TGTGCCGCGAGCTCTCTCTACGAG.

This clone appeared many times. The sample has other DNA sequences that encode this CDR3 too. Partial CDR3 DNA: TGTGCCAGCAGCTTGGCCGAGCGGGGGGGTCGCGAG. It encodes CASSLAERGGRE. The full CDR3 protein is CASSLAERGGREQYF. The J gene is TRBJ2-7, the V gene TRBV5-6, with 10 bases matching TRBD2. Read coverage stops 3 residues before the CDR3 terminus; the germline J gene supplies the remainder. After removal of 0 bases from V and 6 bases from J, the junction contained 6 bases not matched to a gene. The V gene's germline CDR1 is SGHDT and CDR2 YYEEEE. This CDR3 has 15 amino acids.

By frequency in the sample, this clone is medium-sized (0.01 to 0.1%). The read finishes 3 residues shy of the CDR3 end, and the germline J gene is used to complete it. The chain joins TRBV24-1 to TRBJ2-1, with 7 nucleotides matching TRBD1. This CDR3 has 15 amino acids. The V gene end was trimmed by 7 bases and the J gene end by 6 bases; junction bases not matched to a gene: 11. Germline lookup yields CDR1 KGHDR and CDR2 SFDVKD. CDR3 sequence: CATSPGDRVTNEQFF. CDR3 DNA (partial): TGTGCCACCAGCCCGGGCGACAGGGTCACCAATGAG.

This clone was counted only a few times. The read stops 3 residues short of the end of the CDR3; the missing end is completed from the germline J gene. J is TRBJ2-7 and V is TRBV5-1, with TRBD1 identical over 8 bases. The CDR3 sequence is 14 residues long. Losses at the gene ends were 4 bases for V and 3 bases for J; bases not matched to a gene: 6. From germline, CDR1 is SGHRS and CDR2 YFSETQ. This CDR3 is CASSDTGGSYEQYF. The part of the CDR3 DNA that was read is TGCGCCAGCAGCGACACAGGGGGGAGCTACGAG.

This clone was picked up many times. The read gets to within 3 residues of the CDR3 end, and the germline J gene fills in the rest. The rearrangement links TRBV5-1 to TRBJ1-3; maybe TRBD1 (6 bases). The V end was cut by 4 bases, the J end by 0 bases, with 11 bases between. CDR1 SGHRS and CDR2 YFSETQ come from the germline V gene. This CDR3 has 15 residues. Partial CDR3 DNA: TGCGCCAGCAGCAAGGACAGAGTCTCTGGAAACACC. It translates to CASSKDRVSGNT. The whole CDR3 is CASSKDRVSGNTIYF.

Only a few counts were recorded for this clone. Partial CDR3 DNA: TGCAGTGCTAGAGATAGACTAGCCTTACAAGAGACC. This sequence encodes CSARDRLALQET. In full, the CDR3 reads CSARDRLALQETQYF. The chain is built from TRBV20-1 and TRBJ2-5; 7 bases map to TRBD2. Sequencing ends 3 residues short of the CDR3 end; the germline J gene provides the rest. The CDR3 covers 15 residues. Germline V gene lookup returns CDR1 DFQATT and CDR2 SNEGSKA (reference sequence). J lost 2 bases, V lost 0 bases, and 6 bases had no gene match.

This clone has a handful of counts. The covered CDR3 bases are TGTGCCAGCACTCTACTAGCGGGGTACAATGAG. It encodes CASTLLAGYNE. The whole CDR3 protein is CASTLLAGYNEQFF. The chain recombines TRBV6-2 or TRBV6-3 with TRBJ2-1; 10 bases are a match to TRBD2. The read ends 3 residues before the CDR3 terminus; that terminus is restored from the germline J gene. V lost 7 bases to trimming and J lost 4 bases; unmatched junction nucleotides: 4. The length of the CDR3 is 14 residues. Germline V gives CDR1 MNHEY, CDR2 SVGEGT.

This clone was observed a few times. The read is 3 residues too short to cover the CDR3 end, so that end is filled in from the germline J gene. This chain uses TRBV18 with TRBJ1-3; 7 bases agree with TRBD1. This CDR3 has 16 residues. Germline CDR1 is KGHSH and CDR2 is LQKENI. With V trimmed by 3 bases and J by 2 bases, 7 bases remained unmatched. The CDR3 sequence is CASSPDRVLTGNTIYF. Partial CDR3 DNA: TGTGCCAGCTCACCCGACAGGGTCCTCACTGGAAACACC. Full variable domain (outside the CDR3, taken from reference TRBV18 and TRBJ1-3): NAGVMQNPRHLVRRRGQEARLRCSPMKGHSHVYWYRQLPEEGLKFMVYLQKENIIDESGMPKERFSAEFPKEGPSILRIQQVVRGDSAAYFCASSPDRVLTGNTIYFGEGSWLTVV.

This clone was seen a few times. Read data end 3 residues before the CDR3 end; the end is taken from the germline J gene. The chain joins TRBV5-1 to TRBJ2-2; D ambiguous. V lost 0 bases, J lost 0 bases, and 6 bases lay in between. From germline, CDR1 is SGHRS and CDR2 YFSETQ. The CDR3 sequence is 15 residues long. The CDR3 bases that were read are TGCGCCAGCAGCTTGGCGCCGGCGAACACCGGGGAG. This gives the protein CASSLAPANTGE. In full, the CDR3 reads CASSLAPANTGELFF.